The 18 T cell receptor beta chains reported below all come from one sample, sequenced in a study of identical twins. TCRdb recomputed calls from the 5' RACE reads with MiXCR, one row per CDR3 protein. The data show about 890,000 distinct CDR3 sequences, with about 12% seen just once and around 1.6% held by the top ten. The sample was also reused in another study, on yellow fever vaccine responses in identical twins.

Sequencing was done on a sample of PBMCs. The receptors shown here come from a woman aged 18-30 years in good health.

CDR3 amino acids: CASSLGARGPGNTIYF. The CDR3 region has the DNA TGTGCCAGCAGTCTCGGGGCCCGAGGTCCTGGAAACACCATATATTTT. The rearrangement links TRBV28 to TRBJ1-3, with D maybe TRBD1 (5 bases). The CDR3 extends over 16 amino acids. V was pared by 5 bases and J by 2 bases, with 16 bases between. Looked up from germline, CDR1 is MDHEN and CDR2 is SYDVKM. Based on the CDR3 plus reference TRBV28 and TRBJ1-3, the full variable domain is DVKVTQSSRYLVKRTGEKVFLECVQDMDHENMFWYRQDPGLGLRLIYFSYDVKMKEKGDIPEGYSVSREKKERFSLILESASTNQTSMYLCASSLGARGPGNTIYFGEGSWLTVV.

This clonotype was detected only a few times. The chain employs TRBV5-1 and TRBJ2-3, with 11 bases lining up with TRBD2. Germline V gene sequence: CDR1 SGHRS, CDR2 YFSETQ. The CDR3 is 16 residues long. With 4 bases clipped from V and 3 bases from J, the junction kept 7 bases outside the gene matches. CDR3 coding DNA: TGCGCCAGCAGCCCCAATAGCGGGAGGGCGACAGATACGCAGTATTTT. Protein: CASSPNSGRATDTQYF.

The rearrangement uses TRBV4-1 and TRBJ1-1, with D possibly being TRBD1 (6 bases). The CDR3 is 16 amino acids. Trimming took 0 bases from V and 4 from J, leaving 15 bases between them. In germline, CDR1 is MGHRA, CDR2 YSYEKL. CDR3 in amino acids: CASSQEVQGMRTEAFF. In DNA, the CDR3 is TGCGCCAGCAGCCAAGAAGTTCAGGGGATGCGCACTGAAGCTTTCTTT.

This clonotype was counted between two and nine times. This sequence joins TRBV7-8 and TRBJ2-7, with D possibly TRBD2 on 6 matching bases. Trimming stripped 2 bases from V and 1 base from J, with 12 bases between. Germline values: CDR1 SGHVS, CDR2 FQNEAQ. CDR3 length: 15 residues. The chain's CDR3 is CASSLHGGSSYEQYV. For the CDR3, the DNA is TGTGCCAGCAGCTTACATGGAGGGTCGTCCTACGAGCAGTACGTC.

The rearrangement uses TRBV5-5 and TRBJ2-7, with 9 bases that match TRBD1. From germline, CDR1 is SGHKS and CDR2 YYEKEE (reference sequence). The CDR3 contains 16 residues. V gave up 4 bases and J gave up 2 bases; unmatched junction bases: 10. CDR3 protein: CASSPQGALQPYEQYV. The DNA for the CDR3 is TGTGCCAGCAGCCCACAGGGGGCACTTCAGCCCTACGAGCAGTACGTC.

This clonotype occurred a few times. The gene calls are TRBV12-3 or TRBV12-4 and TRBJ2-3; D uncertain. V was trimmed by 5 bases and J by 6 bases, leaving 15 bases between them. The CDR3 runs 14 residues. This CDR3 is CASSPSRPGDTQYF. The DNA for the CDR3 is TGTGCCAGCAGTCCGTCCCGACCCGGGGATACGCAGTATTTT.

This clonotype was counted ten times or more. This chain links TRBV5-6 with TRBJ2-1, with 8 bases fitting TRBD1. V was clipped by 5 bases and J by 2 bases; unmatched bases: 12. This CDR3 has 17 amino acids. Germline V gene data show CDR1 as SGHDT and CDR2 as YYEEEE. CDR3 DNA: TGTGCCAGCAGTTTCGACAGGGGCGCTAATGCCTACAATGAGCAGTTCTTC. This translates into CASSFDRGANAYNEQFF.

V and J are TRBV20-1 and TRBJ2-1; 12 bases fit TRBD2. The ends lost 5 bases at V and 8 bases at J; junction bases unmatched: 10. There are 15 residues in the CDR3. Germline CDR1 is DFQATT and CDR2 is SNEGSKA (reference sequence). As DNA, the CDR3 is TGCAGTGCTCTCCACCTCTCTAGCGGGAGGGATGAGCAGTTCTTC. Amino acid sequence: CSALHLSSGRDEQFF.

This sequence joins TRBV18 and TRBJ2-2, with TRBD2 matching over 8 bases. J lost 4 bases, V lost 0 bases, and 7 bases had no gene match. The CDR3 spans 17 residues. In germline, CDR1 is KGHSH, CDR2 LQKENI. The CDR3 region has the DNA TGTGCCAGCTCACCACCGAGGAGCGGGAGTACCACCGGGGAGCTGTTTTTT. Its translation is CASSPPRSGSTTGELFF.

This clonotype was observed a handful of times. V and J are TRBV7-8 and TRBJ1-5; 10 nucleotides align to TRBD1. The germline V gene has CDR1 SGHVS and CDR2 FQNEAQ. Trimming removed 2 bases from V and 6 bases from J; junction bases left unmatched: 4. The CDR3 sequence is 15 residues long. The CDR3 DNA sequence: TGTGCCAGCAGCTTATGGGGACAGGGGAGTCAGCCCCAGCATTTT. It translates to CASSLWGQGSQPQHF.

This clonotype was seen a handful of times. The rearrangement uses TRBV5-1 and TRBJ1-1; no clear D. The CDR3 is 14 amino acids. Trimming shortened V by 3 bases and J by 0 bases, and 9 bases separated the two germline ends. Germline CDR1 reads SGHRS; CDR2 reads YFSETQ. CDR3 region: CASSYMDVNTEAFF. DNA of the CDR3: TGCGCCAGCAGCTATATGGACGTGAACACTGAAGCTTTCTTT.

The chain links TRBV5-1 to TRBJ2-5; 7 nucleotides line up with TRBD2. Germline V gene lookup returns CDR1 SGHRS and CDR2 YFSETQ. J was trimmed by 4 bases and V by 3 bases; bases with no gene match: 15. This CDR3 has 17 residues. This CDR3 is CASSSHEPGLVPETQYF. The CDR3 DNA is TGCGCCAGCAGCTCGCACGAGCCAGGACTAGTACCAGAGACCCAGTACTTC.

This clonotype was seen more than once but under ten times. The chain has TRBV29-1 and TRBJ2-1; 9 bases agree with TRBD2. V was clipped by 7 bases and J by 5 bases; unmatched bases: 9. Germline V lookup: CDR1 SQVTM, CDR2 ANQGSEA. The CDR3 has 14 amino acids. The DNA for the CDR3 is TGCAGCGCCTTAGCGGGAGTGGCCCACAATGAGCAGTTCTTC. Protein: CSALAGVAHNEQFF.

The table lists this clonotype with a few counts. The rearrangement links TRBV28 to TRBJ1-1, with 8 bases lining up with TRBD1. Germline trimming cut 1 base from V and 5 bases from J; bases unmatched to any gene: 6. Germline CDR1 is MDHEN and CDR2 is SYDVKM. CDR3 size: 15 residues. The CDR3 nucleotides are TGTGCCAGCAGTTTATATCTGGACAGGGAAACTGAAGCTTTCTTT. Amino acids: CASSLYLDRETEAFF.

V gene TRBV5-1 combines with J gene TRBJ1-2, with a possible D match to TRBD1 (6 bases). V was trimmed by 0 bases and J by 6 bases, leaving 12 bases between them. This CDR3 has 14 residues. CDR1 SGHRS and CDR2 YFSETQ come from the germline V gene. The CDR3 region has the DNA TGCGCCAGCAGCTTGGCCTCGACAGGCAATGGCTACACCTTC. This encodes CASSLASTGNGYTF.

The rearrangement links TRBV5-5 to TRBJ2-5, with 8 bases fitting TRBD1. CDR1 is SGHKS, CDR2 YYEKEE, per germline (reference sequence). This CDR3 contains 17 residues. Germline trimming cut 1 base from V and 2 bases from J; bases unmatched to any gene: 10. For the CDR3, the DNA is TGTGCCAGCAGCTTGCTCGGACAGGGCTTGGGACAAGAGACCCAGTACTTC. Its translation: CASSLLGQGLGQETQYF.

The chain couples TRBV12-3 or TRBV12-4 to TRBJ2-5; D gene unclear. The CDR3 length is 15 residues. V was shortened by 10 bases and J by 4 bases, with 22 bases between the two germline ends. The CDR3 protein is CATTHRDGPRETQYF. CDR3 DNA sequence: TGTGCCACCACCCACAGAGACGGCCCACGAGAGACCCAGTACTTC.

The chain employs TRBV9 and TRBJ2-4; D might be TRBD1 (6 bases). The CDR3 consists of 15 residues. In germline, CDR1 is SGDLS, CDR2 YYNGEE. V was shortened by 3 bases and J by 5 bases, with 15 bases between the two germline ends. CDR3 sequence reads: CASSGNRAGENIQYF. CDR3 in DNA: TGTGCCAGCAGCGGAAACAGGGCCGGGGAAAACATTCAGTACTTC. Using reference TRBV9 and TRBJ2-4 for the parts outside the CDR3, the full variable domain is DSGVTQTPKHLITATGQRVTLRCSPRSGDLSVYWYQQSLDQGLQFLIQYYNGEERAKGNILERFSAQQFPDLHSELNLSSLELGDSALYFCASSGNRAGENIQYFGAGTRLSVL.